Listed here are 22 T cell receptor beta chains from one sample, sequenced in a study of T cells in localized non-small cell lung cancer. The method was immunoSEQ multiplex PCR; TCRdb's version includes in-frame clones alone and lacks a portion of them. This sample carries about 30,000 clones, around 89% of them seen once, and the ten largest clones take 10%. Sequencing was performed on peripheral blood, taken before any cancer treatment. These receptors were collected from a woman aged 40-69 years with stage I lung adenocarcinoma.

The genes are TRBV6-4 and TRBJ2-3; D perhaps matches TRBD2 (5 bases). This CDR3 is 14 amino acids long. Trimming removed 2 bases at V and 0 bases at J, with 6 bases between. Germline V gene data show CDR1 as MRHNA and CDR2 as SNTAGT. The CDR3 sequence is CASSDSGSTDTQYF. For the CDR3, the DNA is TGTGCCAGCAGTGACAGCGGCAGCACAGATACGCAGTATTTT.

V gene TRBV29-1 combines with J gene TRBJ1-3, with TRBD1 as a possible D gene (5 bases). Germline CDR1 is SQVTM and CDR2 is ANQGSEA. The CDR3 runs to 13 residues. V dropped 4 bases and J dropped 0 bases, with 7 bases sitting between them. The CDR3 loop reads CSVADSSGNTIYF. The CDR3 DNA is TGCAGCGTTGCCGACAGCTCTGGAAACACCATATATTTT. The full variable domain, in which reference TRBV29-1 and TRBJ1-3 provide the parts outside the CDR3, is SAVISQKPSRDICQRGTSLTIQCQVDSQVTMMFWYRQQPGQSLTLIATANQGSEATYESGFVIDKFPISRPNLTFSTLTVSNMSPEDSSIYLCSVADSSGNTIYFGEGSWLTVV.

The J gene is TRBJ2-7, the V gene TRBV6-5; D may be TRBD1 (6 bases). The length of the CDR3 is 13 residues. Per the germline V gene, CDR1 is MNHEY and CDR2 is SVGAGI. V lost 6 bases and J 3 bases, leaving 12 bases between the germline ends. The CDR3 sequence is CASSSGTLYEQYF. CDR3 DNA: TGTGCCAGCAGCTCCGGGACACTCTACGAGCAGTACTTC.

J is TRBJ2-1 and V is TRBV7-3, with 15 bases aligning to TRBD2. The CDR3 length is 15 residues. Germline CDR1 is SGHTA and CDR2 is FQGTGA. The junction had 2 bases not matched to a gene; V was cut back by 4 bases and J by 7 bases. The CDR3 sequence: CASSSGTSGRNEQFF. In DNA, the CDR3 is TGTGCCAGCAGCTCAGGGACTAGCGGGAGGAATGAGCAGTTCTTC.

The chain carries TRBV4-1 and TRBJ1-2; D unclear. The CDR3 is 14 amino acids. The germline CDR1 and CDR2 sequences are MGHRA and YSYEKL. The ends were cut back, 0 bases at V and 4 bases at J, with 9 bases in the middle. CDR3 region: CASSQELQRYGYTF. The CDR3 DNA reads as TGCGCCAGCAGCCAAGAGCTACAGCGCTATGGCTACACCTTC.

CDR3 residues: CASSQEGGGGYTGELFF. The CDR3 DNA follows: TGCGCCAGCAGCCAAGAAGGAGGCGGGGGATACACCGGGGAGCTGTTTTTT. The chain joins TRBV4-3 to TRBJ2-2, with 7 bases lining up with TRBD2. Germline V CDR1 and CDR2: LGHNA, YSLEER. J gave up 3 bases and V 0 bases, and 7 bases lay outside the gene matches. The CDR3 runs to 17 residues.

This clone turned up a few times. The chain recombines TRBV18 with TRBJ2-5, with D possibly being TRBD2 (6 bases). The germline V gene has CDR1 KGHSH and CDR2 LQKENI. The CDR3 is made up of 15 amino acids. V lost 3 bases and J lost 2, with 13 bases in between. For the CDR3, the DNA is TGTGCCAGCTCACCGCAACTAGCCGAACAAGAGACCCAGTACTTC. It translates to CASSPQLAEQETQYF.

The genes are TRBV29-1 and TRBJ2-2; a possible D gene is TRBD2 (5 bases). CDR1 and CDR2 (germline): SQVTM, ANQGSEA. CDR3 length: 14 amino acids. V gave up 7 bases and J gave up 1 base, with 13 bases separating them. The chain's CDR3 is CSALAGLNTGELFF. CDR3 DNA: TGCAGCGCCCTAGCAGGCTTGAACACCGGGGAGCTGTTTTTT.

The chain has TRBV29-1 and TRBJ1-4; possible D gene TRBD1, 5 bases. V lost 5 bases and J lost 7, with 14 bases in between. CDR1 and CDR2 (germline): SQVTM, ANQGSEA. CDR3 length equals 13 residues. The CDR3 loop reads CSVSGHSGEKLFF. The CDR3 DNA is TGCAGCGTTTCAGGGCATTCAGGTGAAAAACTGTTTTTT.

V and J are TRBV23-1 and TRBJ2-1, with 13 positions matching TRBD2. TRBV23-1 counts as an open reading frame of uncertain function. The V segment lost 7 bases and the J segment 4 bases; nucleotides outside the gene matches: 4. This CDR3 comprises 15 residues. CDR3 coding DNA: TGCGCCAGCACCTTGACTAGCGGGAGGTACAATGAGCAGTTCTTC. Residues: CASTLTSGRYNEQFF.

The CDR3 sequence is CASSIHLTIDSHQTYEQYF. Here the CDR3 DNA reads TGTGCCAGTAGTATCCACCTAACAATAGACAGCCACCAAACCTACGAGCAGTACTTC. The chain joins TRBV19 to TRBJ2-7; D may be TRBD1 (5 bases). Per the germline V gene, CDR1 is LNHDA and CDR2 is SQIVND (reference sequence). This CDR3 contains 19 residues. Trimming took off 3 bases at V and 2 bases at J, with 26 bases between the two ends.

This rearrangement joins TRBV19 to TRBJ2-6, with D possibly being TRBD1 or TRBD2 (5 bases each). The CDR3 contains 16 residues. Germline loops: CDR1 LNHDA, CDR2 SQIVND (reference sequence). The V gene lost 6 bases and the J gene lost 0 bases, with 12 bases spanning the gap. The DNA of the CDR3 is TGTGCCAGTAGAAACGGGGCGGACTCTGGGGCCAACGTCCTGACTTTC. Translating it yields CASRNGADSGANVLTF.

This chain uses TRBV2 with TRBJ2-7, with 10 bases identical to TRBD2. V shed 6 bases and J 12 bases; nucleotides not matched to a gene: 8. This CDR3 spans 12 amino acids. From germline, CDR1 is SNHLY and CDR2 FYNNEI. The CDR3 nucleotides are TGTGCCAGCAGCCTCGGGACTAGCGCTCTGTACTTC. The encoded protein is CASSLGTSALYF.

The chain links TRBV5-1 to TRBJ2-5, with TRBD2 matching 12 bases. CDR1 and CDR2 from the germline V gene are SGHRS and YFSETQ. This CDR3 spans 18 amino acids. J was trimmed by 0 bases and V by 0 bases; bases with no gene match: 6. CDR3 in DNA: TGCGCCAGCAGCTTGGGGGCTAGCGGGAGGGCGCACCAAGAGACCCAGTACTTC. Translating it yields CASSLGASGRAHQETQYF.

The chain employs TRBV28 and TRBJ2-3; the match to TRBD2 covers 9 bases. Germline V lookup: CDR1 MDHEN, CDR2 SYDVKM. V lost 6 bases to trimming and J lost 4 bases; unmatched junction nucleotides: 8. The CDR3 runs to 15 residues. In DNA form, the CDR3 reads TGTGCCAGCAGGGGTAGCGGGAGTCCCCCAGATACGCAGTATTTT. Protein product: CASRGSGSPPDTQYF. The full variable domain, completed using reference TRBV28 and TRBJ2-3, is DVKVTQSSRYLVKRTGEKVFLECVQDMDHENMFWYRQDPGLGLRLIYFSYDVKMKEKGDIPEGYSVSREKKERFSLILESASTNQTSMYLCASRGSGSPPDTQYFGPGTRLTVL.

V usage is TRBV6-1 and J usage is TRBJ2-7; the D gene is possibly TRBD2 (5 bases). Germline V lookup: CDR1 MNHNS, CDR2 SASEGT. The V gene lost 3 bases and the J gene lost 3 bases, with 6 bases spanning the gap. The CDR3 totals 12 residues. CDR3 nucleotide sequence: TGTGCCAGCAGTGACGGAGGCTACGAGCAGTACTTC. Amino acid sequence: CASSDGGYEQYF.

The genes are TRBV5-6 and TRBJ2-1; 10 nucleotides agree with TRBD2. CDR1 is SGHDT and CDR2 is YYEEEE in the germline V gene. V lost 4 bases, J lost 6 bases, and 13 bases stayed unmatched. This CDR3 is 17 amino acids long. CDR3 sequence: CASSRSPTSGGANEQFF. For the CDR3, the DNA is TGTGCCAGCAGCCGTAGCCCCACCAGCGGGGGGGCCAATGAGCAGTTCTTC. The whole variable domain, remainder taken from reference TRBV5-6 and TRBJ2-1, is DAGVTQSPTHLIKTRGQQVTLRCSPKSGHDTVSWYQQALGQGPQFIFQYYEEEERQRGNFPDRFSGHQFPNYSSELNVNALLLGDSALYLCASSRSPTSGGANEQFFGPGTRLTVL.

The J gene is TRBJ2-7, the V gene TRBV25-1; 10 positions match TRBD2. The junction had 10 bases not matched to a gene; V was cut back by 7 bases and J by 4 bases. This CDR3 is 15 amino acids long. Germline V gene lookup returns CDR1 MGHDK and CDR2 SYGVNS. The CDR3 region is CASMDPLAGRYEQYF. In DNA form, the CDR3 reads TGTGCCAGCATGGACCCACTAGCGGGGAGGTACGAGCAGTACTTC.

This chain links TRBV28 with TRBJ1-3; D uncertain. The germline V gene encodes CDR1 MDHEN and CDR2 SYDVKM. The CDR3 consists of 18 residues. V shed 5 bases and J shed 0 bases, with 20 bases lying between them. CDR3 DNA sequence: TGTGCCAGCAGTGAACCGCTAGAAGTGATCCCCTCTGGAAACACCATATATTTT. As protein: CASSEPLEVIPSGNTIYF.

The gene calls are TRBV28 and TRBJ1-4, with TRBD1 as a possible D gene (5 bases). Germline CDR1 reads MDHEN; CDR2 reads SYDVKM. V was cut by 8 bases and J by 0 bases, with 7 bases left in between. The CDR3 extends over 13 amino acids. CDR3 sequence: CASRGATNEKLFF. The DNA of the CDR3 is TGTGCCAGCCGGGGGGCAACTAATGAAAAACTGTTTTTT. Variable domain in full (rest from reference TRBV28 and TRBJ1-4): DVKVTQSSRYLVKRTGEKVFLECVQDMDHENMFWYRQDPGLGLRLIYFSYDVKMKEKGDIPEGYSVSREKKERFSLILESASTNQTSMYLCASRGATNEKLFFGSGTQLSVL.

V gene TRBV5-4 combines with J gene TRBJ2-5; TRBD2 matches 10 bases. V lost 4 bases to trimming and J lost 2 bases; unmatched junction nucleotides: 2. Germline V gives CDR1 SGHNT, CDR2 YYREEE (reference sequence). The CDR3 has 14 residues. CDR3 bases: TGTGCCAGCAGCCAAGCGGGGGGGCAAGAGACCCAGTACTTC. Protein product: CASSQAGGQETQYF.

CDR3 bases: TGTGCCAGCAGCTTAGGGGGGTCCTCGGAGAAGACCCAGTACTTC. Protein product: CASSLGGSSEKTQYF. The rearrangement links TRBV7-2 to TRBJ2-5; tentatively, D is TRBD1 or TRBD2 (5 bases each). This CDR3 is built from 15 residues. The germline V gene has CDR1 SGHTA and CDR2 FQGNSA. Trimming removed 1 base at V and 6 bases at J, with 15 bases between.